This T cell receptor (beta chain) was documented in a study of cytomegalovirus exposure and HLA in healthy donors. Germline V gene data show CDR1 as SGHNT and CDR2 as YYREEE (reference sequence). The V end was cut by 4 bases, the J end by 0 bases, with 10 bases between. This CDR3 spans 14 amino acids. Sequencing was performed with immunoSEQ multiplex PCR; in TCRdb, only in-frame clones are kept and a portion is missing. Among about 110,000 clones, 90% to 96% were seen once, and the ten largest hold about 0.7%. The sequence came from a young woman in good health and CMV-seronegative. V and J are TRBV5-4 and TRBJ1-2; possibly TRBD1 for D (6 bases). The specimen was PBMCs. In DNA form, the CDR3 reads TGTGCCAGCAGCCTACAGGGCCCTAACTATGGCTACACCTTC. This codes for CASSLQGPNYGYTF.